These 8 T cell receptor beta chains came from one sample sequenced in a study of T cell responses to AZD1222 COVID-19 vaccine. Repertoires were generated with immunoSEQ multiplex PCR, while TCRdb's copy carries only in-frame clones and drops some. The data hold some 120,000 clones, with under 90% observed a single time. Sequencing was performed on peripheral blood, taken on day 0 of AZD1222 vaccination. These receptors came from an adult in good health.

In its sample, this clone was seen once. The chain joins TRBV5-4 to TRBJ2-1, with D perhaps matching TRBD2 (6 bases). V lost 4 bases to trimming and J lost 1 base, with 12 bases between them. The CDR3 sequence is 15 residues long. From germline, CDR1 is SGHNT and CDR2 YYREEE (reference sequence). CDR3 sequence reads: CASSLRGNSYNEQFF. In DNA form, the CDR3 reads TGTGCCAGCAGCCTCCGGGGGAATTCCTACAATGAGCAGTTCTTC.

The V and J genes are TRBV7-2 and TRBJ2-2; D possibly corresponds to TRBD1 (6 bases). The V end lost 5 bases, the J end lost 7 bases, and 11 bases lay between the germline ends. In germline, CDR1 is SGHTA, CDR2 FQGNSA. CDR3 length: 13 amino acids. In DNA, the CDR3 is TGTGCCAGCAGCCTCAGGACAGACGGGGAGCTGTTTTTT. Its protein is CASSLRTDGELFF.

V gene TRBV14 combines with J gene TRBJ2-1; D not resolved. The germline gives CDR1 SGHDN, CDR2 FVKESK. The CDR3 runs 12 residues. The V end was cut by 0 bases, the J end by 10 bases, with 7 bases between. Here the CDR3 DNA reads TGTGCCAGCAGCCAAGATTCCCGAGAGCAGTTCTTC. Its protein product is CASSQDSREQFF. The full variable domain, completed using reference TRBV14 and TRBJ2-1, is EAGVTQFPSHSVIEKGQTVTLRCDPISGHDNLYWYRRVMGKEIKFLLHFVKESKQDESGMPNNRFLAERTGGTYSTLKVQPAELEDSGVYFCASSQDSREQFFGPGTRLTVL.

This clone was seen a handful of times. This chain joins TRBV2 and TRBJ2-2; D not certain. Germline-derived CDR1 and CDR2 are SNHLY and FYNNEI. CDR3 length equals 13 residues. V lost 5 bases and J 3 bases, leaving 7 bases between the germline ends. The CDR3 nucleotides read TGTGCCAGCAGTAACTGGGACACCGGGGAGCTGTTTTTT. Translation gives CASSNWDTGELFF.

This chain uses TRBV19 with TRBJ1-2; TRBD1 might be the D (6 bases). Germline values: CDR1 LNHDA, CDR2 SQIVND (reference sequence). V was shortened by 4 bases and J by 5 bases, with 17 bases between the two germline ends. CDR3 length: 15 amino acids. The CDR3 DNA follows: TGTGCCAGTAGTACCCTACAAACAGGGTCGTATGGCTACACCTTC. Amino acids: CASSTLQTGSYGYTF.

The rearrangement uses TRBV5-1 and TRBJ2-1, with D unresolved. Germline V CDR1 and CDR2: SGHRS, YFSETQ. With 4 bases removed from V and 8 bases from J, the gap between germline ends came to 16 bases. The CDR3 is 14 residues long. This chain's CDR3 is CASSPGPRAHEQFF. CDR3 DNA sequence: TGCGCCAGCAGCCCGGGCCCTAGGGCCCATGAGCAGTTCTTC.

The chain combines TRBV30 with TRBJ1-2; no firm D call. There are 13 residues in the CDR3. The V and J ends lost 1 base and 8 bases respectively, with 14 bases between them. CDR1 and CDR2 from the germline V gene are GTSNPN and SVGIG (reference sequence). DNA for the CDR3: TGTGCCTGGAGTGCTACTTCGACGGGGGGCTACACCTTC. This gives the protein CAWSATSTGGYTF.

This clone was detected a few times. V usage is TRBV5-1 and J usage is TRBJ2-6, with 7 bases identical to TRBD1. This CDR3 contains 17 residues. The germline V gene has CDR1 SGHRS and CDR2 YFSETQ. V lost 4 bases to trimming and J lost 0 bases; unmatched junction nucleotides: 7. CDR3 coding DNA: TGCGCCAGCAGCCCTACAGGGGTTCGCTCTGGGGCCAACGTCCTGACTTTC. Translated: CASSPTGVRSGANVLTF.